The entry below describes one T cell receptor (beta chain). Its antigen has not been determined. No base quality values were provided; no much bigger clone lies one nucleotide off. Library preparation was by PCR. At the Johns Hopkins FTIC core, DNA from the cultured CD4+ T cells underwent TCR sequencing with the Oncomine TCR Beta short-read assay. Genomic DNA was extracted from the cultured CD4+ T cells with the QIAamp micro DNA kit. Oncomine TCR Beta libraries from cultured CD4+ T cells were pooled with unique dual indexes and sequenced on an Illumina iSeq 100. The authors' pipeline ran thus. Non-productive sequences were filtered out, and CDR3s that did not start with C, did not end with F or W, or were shorter than 7 amino acids were discarded. The MANAFEST web application was used to identify antigen-specific clonotypes by comparing peptide-stimulated wells against reference wells and other culture wells. For a clone to be called positive, the clone needed an FDR below 0.05, an odds ratio above 5, and a productive frequency above 0.1% in at least two of three replicate wells. A clonotype was classed as cross-reactive if the clonotype showed significant expansion both in SARS-CoV-2 spike wells and in at least one common cold coronavirus spike condition. Levenshtein distances (stringdist) and unrooted phylogenetic trees (ape) in R version 3.6.1 were used to assess CDR3 homology. TCRdb passed the public sequencing reads through fastp at Q25 and MiXCR, retaining productive beta sequences. Each entry is one CDR3 protein sequence, shown with its most common DNA and genes. Clone size and V and J calls follow TCRdb, not the original study. Across this sample there are fewer than 9,500 distinct CDR3 sequences, with approximately 55% seen only once. In total, the top ten clones hold approximately 18% of the sample.

Taken from the germline V gene (reference sequence), the CDR1 and CDR2 loops are SEHNR and FQNEAQ. V and J lose 1 base and 8 bases, and a span of 17 bases separates them. The CDR3 covers 15 residues, taking in both the cysteine and the phenylalanine. The DNA shown is the 45-base CDR3, in frame from base 1. Sample treatment or condition, as interpreted from the label and publication: roughly ten-day PBMC culture with coronavirus spike peptide pools or control peptides (ViraFEST assay). CD4+ T cells from unexposed donors were collected before the COVID-19 pandemic (2011-2018). The ViraFEST assay was used in the study, in which antigen-specific T cells were expanded with peptide pools and expanded clonotypes were subsequently identified by TCR sequencing. Each well held 2.2 million or so PBMCs cultured with 9 to 10 ug/ml peptide pools in IMDM containing around 5% human AB serum and 9.5 to 10 IU/ml IL-2. Half of the culture medium was replaced with fresh IL-2-containing medium on days 3 and 7. After approximately 10 days of culture, CD4+ T cells were isolated by negative selection using the EasySep CD4+ T cell isolation kit. As cell numbers permitted, CD4+ T cells from unexposed donors were tested for reactivity to SARS-CoV-2 S and N and to four common cold coronavirus spike pools. PBMCs were separated from whole blood using Ficoll-Paque Plus gradient centrifugation and then either used fresh or cryopreserved at -140C. In general, triplicate wells were set up for every culture condition. Leukapheresis product for the unexposed donors was purchased commercially.

The record originates from a study of vaccination and CD4 T cells after COVID-19 (dated by TCRdb to the early 2020s). Background for the entire study: The convalescent cohort included six males and four females, with two Hispanic individuals, seven Caucasians, two Asians and one multiracial person. Participants received two doses of either the Pfizer-BioNTech BNT162b2 vaccine (n=8) or the Moderna mRNA-1273 vaccine (n=2). Post-COVID blood samples from convalescent patients were collected a median of around 100 days after diagnosis, with a range of roughly 35 to 180 days. Post-vaccine blood samples were obtained a median of around 67 days after the second vaccine dose, with a range of about 12 to 241 days. For stimulating the cultures, overlapping spike peptide pools were used, derived from SARS-CoV-2 as well as from the common cold coronaviruses HCoV-NL63, HCoV-OC43 and HCoV-229E. As controls, cultures received a CEFX viral epitope pool (the positive control), an HIV-1 Nef peptide pool (the negative control), or no peptide at all. The spike-specific CD4+ TCR repertoire was compared before and after mRNA vaccination in under 11 COVID-19 convalescent patients and a handful of infection-naive healthy vaccine recipients. An earlier paper using these donors assessed, at the TCR clonotype level, memory CD4+ T cell crossreactivity between SARS-CoV-2 and common cold coronavirus spike proteins.

Study-wide findings and limitations: Only a relatively small number of convalescent patients were included in the study, and early timepoints following natural infection were not analyzed. Nearly all vaccine-specific clones in convalescent patients (304 of 307) were mono-reactive for SARS-CoV-2 spike rather than cross-reactive with common cold coronaviruses. Among the post-vaccine SARS-CoV-2-reactive clones in convalescent patients, a median about 86% showed up only after vaccination, which suggests vaccine-specific priming. An increase in the median number of SARS-CoV-2-reactive clonotypes from 21 after infection to some 38 after vaccination was observed, but the change was not found to be significant.

The sequence was collected from a human donor in good health. The chain is encoded by TRBV7-9 joined to TRBJ1-2; 5 matching bases give a weak D call of TRBD1. The specimen was CD4+ T cells from blood, cultured in vitro. Here is the DNA: TGTGCCAGCAGCTTAGAAGTGGGGCAGTATAGCGGCTACACCTTC. Its translation is CASSLEVGQYSGYTF.